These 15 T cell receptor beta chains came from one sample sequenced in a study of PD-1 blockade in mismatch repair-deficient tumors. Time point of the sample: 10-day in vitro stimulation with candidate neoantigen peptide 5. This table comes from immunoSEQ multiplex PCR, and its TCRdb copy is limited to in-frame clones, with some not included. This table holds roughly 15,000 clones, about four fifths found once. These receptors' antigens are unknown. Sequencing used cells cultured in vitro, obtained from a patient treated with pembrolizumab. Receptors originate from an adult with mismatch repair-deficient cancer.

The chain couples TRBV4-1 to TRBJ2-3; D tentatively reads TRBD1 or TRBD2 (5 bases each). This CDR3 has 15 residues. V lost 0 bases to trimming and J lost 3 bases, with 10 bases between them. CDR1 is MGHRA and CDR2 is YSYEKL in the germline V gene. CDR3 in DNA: TGCGCCAGCAGCCAAGAGGGACGGAGTACAGATACGCAGTATTTT. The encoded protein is CASSQEGRSTDTQYF.

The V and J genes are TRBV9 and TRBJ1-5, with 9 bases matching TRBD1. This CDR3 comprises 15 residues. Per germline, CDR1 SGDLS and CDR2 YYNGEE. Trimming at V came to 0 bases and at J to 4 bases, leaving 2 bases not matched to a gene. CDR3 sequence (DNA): TGTGCCAGCAGCGTAGACGGACAGGGGAATCAGCCCCAGCATTTT. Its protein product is CASSVDGQGNQPQHF.

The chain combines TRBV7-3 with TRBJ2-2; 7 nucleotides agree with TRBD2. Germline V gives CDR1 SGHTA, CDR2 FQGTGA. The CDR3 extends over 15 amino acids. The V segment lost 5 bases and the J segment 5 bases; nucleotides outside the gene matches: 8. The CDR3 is CASSLGGGTTGELFF. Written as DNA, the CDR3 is TGTGCCAGCAGCCTCGGGGGAGGGACTACCGGGGAGCTGTTTTTT.

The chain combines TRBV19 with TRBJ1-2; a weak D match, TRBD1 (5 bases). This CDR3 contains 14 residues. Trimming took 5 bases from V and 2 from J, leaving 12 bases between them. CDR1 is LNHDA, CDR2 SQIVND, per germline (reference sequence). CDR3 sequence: CASSLTRANYGYTF. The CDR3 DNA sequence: TGTGCCAGTAGTCTGACCAGGGCGAACTATGGCTACACCTTC.

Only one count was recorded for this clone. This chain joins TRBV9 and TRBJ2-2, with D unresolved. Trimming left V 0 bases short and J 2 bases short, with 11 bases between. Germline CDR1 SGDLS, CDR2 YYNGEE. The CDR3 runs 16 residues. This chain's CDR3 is CASSVEDRYNTGELFF. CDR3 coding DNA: TGTGCCAGCAGCGTAGAGGATAGGTATAACACCGGGGAGCTGTTTTTT.

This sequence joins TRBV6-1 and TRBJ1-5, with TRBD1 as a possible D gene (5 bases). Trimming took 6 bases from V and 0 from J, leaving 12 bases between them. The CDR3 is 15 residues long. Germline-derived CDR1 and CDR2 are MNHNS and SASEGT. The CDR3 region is CASRPGPISNQPQHF. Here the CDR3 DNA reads TGTGCCAGCAGGCCGGGACCGATTAGCAATCAGCCCCAGCATTTT.

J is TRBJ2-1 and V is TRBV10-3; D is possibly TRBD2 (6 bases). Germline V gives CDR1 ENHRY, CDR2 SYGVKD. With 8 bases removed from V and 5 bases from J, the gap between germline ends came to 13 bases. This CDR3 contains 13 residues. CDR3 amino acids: CAILSGADNEQFF. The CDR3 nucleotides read TGTGCCATCCTTTCGGGAGCCGACAATGAGCAGTTCTTC.

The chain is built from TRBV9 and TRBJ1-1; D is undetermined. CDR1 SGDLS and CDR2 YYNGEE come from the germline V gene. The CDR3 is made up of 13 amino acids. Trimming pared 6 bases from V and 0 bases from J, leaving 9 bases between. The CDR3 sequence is CASKGRLNTEAFF. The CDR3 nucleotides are TGTGCCAGCAAAGGCAGATTGAACACTGAAGCTTTCTTT. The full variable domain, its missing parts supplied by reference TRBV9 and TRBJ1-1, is DSGVTQTPKHLITATGQRVTLRCSPRSGDLSVYWYQQSLDQGLQFLIQYYNGEERAKGNILERFSAQQFPDLHSELNLSSLELGDSALYFCASKGRLNTEAFFGQGTRLTVV.

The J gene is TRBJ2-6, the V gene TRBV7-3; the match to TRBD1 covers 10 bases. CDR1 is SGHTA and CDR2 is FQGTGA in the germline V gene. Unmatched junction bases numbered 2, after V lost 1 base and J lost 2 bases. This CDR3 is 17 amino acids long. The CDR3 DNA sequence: TGTGCCAGCAGCTTAATTGGACAGGGGGCTGGGGCCAACGTCCTGACTTTC. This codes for CASSLIGQGAGANVLTF.

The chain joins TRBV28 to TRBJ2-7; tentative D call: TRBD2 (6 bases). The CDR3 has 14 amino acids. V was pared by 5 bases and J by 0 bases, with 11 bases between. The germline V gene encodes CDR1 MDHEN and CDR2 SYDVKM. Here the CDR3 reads CASSRSGFSYEQYF. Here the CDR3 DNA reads TGTGCCAGCAGTAGGAGCGGGTTCTCCTACGAGCAGTACTTC. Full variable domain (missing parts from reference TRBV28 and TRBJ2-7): DVKVTQSSRYLVKRTGEKVFLECVQDMDHENMFWYRQDPGLGLRLIYFSYDVKMKEKGDIPEGYSVSREKKERFSLILESASTNQTSMYLCASSRSGFSYEQYFGPGTRLTVT.

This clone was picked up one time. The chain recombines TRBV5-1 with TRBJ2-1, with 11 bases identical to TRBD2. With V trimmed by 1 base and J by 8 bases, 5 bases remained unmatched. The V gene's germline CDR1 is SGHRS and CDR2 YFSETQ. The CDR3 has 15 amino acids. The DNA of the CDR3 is TGCGCCAGCAGCTTGATACTAGCGGGAGAGGATGAGCAGTTCTTC. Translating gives CASSLILAGEDEQFF.

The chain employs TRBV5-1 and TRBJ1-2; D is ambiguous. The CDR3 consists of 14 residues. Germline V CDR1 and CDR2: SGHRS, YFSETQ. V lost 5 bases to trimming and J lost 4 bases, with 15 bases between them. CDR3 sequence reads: CASRPRVSSYGYTF. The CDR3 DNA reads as TGCGCCAGCAGGCCACGGGTTTCGAGCTATGGCTACACCTTC.

CDR3 loop: CAWSRQRTTEAFF. CDR3 DNA sequence: TGTGCCTGGAGTCGGCAGAGGACCACTGAAGCTTTCTTT. J is TRBJ1-1 and V is TRBV30, with unresolved D. V lost 2 bases and J lost 4, with 11 bases in between. This CDR3 is 13 amino acids long. Germline lookup yields CDR1 GTSNPN and CDR2 SVGIG (reference sequence).

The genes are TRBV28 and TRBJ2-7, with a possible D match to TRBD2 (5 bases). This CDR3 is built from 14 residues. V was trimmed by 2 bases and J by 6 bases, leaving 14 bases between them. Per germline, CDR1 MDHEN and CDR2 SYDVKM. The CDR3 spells CASSLTDSLGEQYF. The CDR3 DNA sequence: TGTGCCAGCAGTTTAACGGACTCTCTCGGCGAGCAGTACTTC.

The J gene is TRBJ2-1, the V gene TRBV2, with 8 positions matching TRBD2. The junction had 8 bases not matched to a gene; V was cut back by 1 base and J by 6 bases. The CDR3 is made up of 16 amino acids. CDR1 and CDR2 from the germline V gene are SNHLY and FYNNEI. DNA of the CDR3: TGTGCCAGCAGTGAAGTTGGGAGCGGGAGTGTCAATGAGCAGTTCTTC. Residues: CASSEVGSGSVNEQFF.